The 29 T cell receptor beta chains below were found in one sample sequenced in a study of spatial heterogeneity in lung cancer. Each CDR3 protein is one row after TCRdb ran MiXCR on the 5' RACE reads. The sample lists more than 40,000 distinct CDR3 sequences; 22% were seen once. Specified time point: blood at routine non-recurrence follow-up after resection. The sample in question was PBMCs, obtained at follow-up. All receptors come from a female donor with early-stage non-small cell lung cancer.

There are many counts of this clonotype. The CDR3 DNA reads as TGTGCCAGCAGCGTACTAATAGCGGTTAGCTCCTACAATGAGCAGTTCTTC. It encodes CASSVLIAVSSYNEQFF. The rearrangement joins TRBV5-8 to TRBJ2-1, with D perhaps matching TRBD2 (6 bases). Trimming pared 4 bases from V and 0 bases from J, leaving 17 bases between. Germline V gives CDR1 SGHTS, CDR2 YDEGEE. The CDR3 runs to 17 residues.

This clonotype was counted many times. The chain employs TRBV7-2 and TRBJ1-1, with D maybe TRBD1 (6 bases). This CDR3 region has 14 residues. The germline V gene encodes CDR1 SGHTA and CDR2 FQGNSA. V gave up 5 bases and J gave up 5 bases, with 15 bases separating them. The CDR3 sequence is CASSQQGWGTEAFF. CDR3 sequence (DNA): TGTGCCAGCAGCCAACAGGGATGGGGGACTGAAGCTTTCTTT.

This clonotype was detected only a few times. The chain carries TRBV30 and TRBJ2-5, with 7 bases aligning to TRBD2. V lost 5 bases, J lost 4 bases, and 1 base stayed unmatched. CDR1 is GTSNPN, CDR2 SVGIG, per germline (reference sequence). The CDR3 has 11 residues. For the CDR3, the DNA is TGTGCCTGGGGACTAGGAGAGACCCAGTACTTC. Translating it yields CAWGLGETQYF. The full variable domain, its missing parts supplied by reference TRBV30 and TRBJ2-5, is SQTIHQWPATLVQPVGSPLSLECTVEGTSNPNLYWYRQAAGRGLQLLFYSVGIGQISSEVPQNLSASRPQDRQFILSSKKLLLSDSGFYLCAWGLGETQYFGPGTRLLVL.

This clonotype was observed many times. An end of the junction does not agree with germline; a read error may underlie this. The genes are TRBV7-9 and TRBJ2-7, with D perhaps given as TRBD1 or TRBD2 (5 bases each). Germline CDR1 reads SEHNR; CDR2 reads FQNEAQ (reference sequence). This CDR3 spans 14 amino acids. The CDR3 DNA is TGTGCCAGCAGCCATTTTGGGACCTCCGACGAGCAGTACTTC. Its protein product is CASSHFGTSDEQYF.

In this sample, this clonotype turned up many times. The CDR3 here is CAWNVVGGNGYTF. CDR3 DNA sequence: TGTGCCTGGAATGTCGTTGGAGGTAATGGCTACACCTTC. V gene TRBV30 combines with J gene TRBJ1-2; D is unresolved. V lost 4 bases and J 6 bases, leaving 15 bases between the germline ends. The CDR3 runs to 13 residues. Germline V gene sequence: CDR1 GTSNPN, CDR2 SVGIG (reference sequence).

This clonotype appeared many times. This chain links TRBV13 with TRBJ2-1; 15 bases are shared with TRBD2. CDR1 and CDR2 from the germline V gene are PRHDT and FYEKMQ (reference sequence). The trim removed 4 bases at V and 0 bases at J, leaving 7 bases unmatched. The CDR3 runs to 19 residues. CDR3 coding DNA: TGTGCCAGCAGCTGGACTAGCGGGGGGGTCGCCAACTCCTACAATGAGCAGTTCTTC. This codes for CASSWTSGGVANSYNEQFF.

There are a few counts of this clonotype. The rearrangement joins TRBV7-6 to TRBJ2-3, with 10 bases lining up with TRBD2. The CDR3 totals 14 residues. Trimming took 5 bases from V and 4 from J; bases not matched to a gene: 3. Germline CDR1 is SGHVS and CDR2 is FNYEAQ. The CDR3 coding sequence is TGTGCCAGCAGCCGAGCGGGAGGGGCAGATACGCAGTATTTT. It translates to CASSRAGGADTQYF. The variable domain in full, completed from reference TRBV7-6 and TRBJ2-3, reads GAGVSQSPRYKVTKRGQDVALRCDPISGHVSLYWYRQALGQGPEFLTYFNYEAQQDKSGLPNDRFSAERPEGSISTLTIQRTEQRDSAMYRCASSRAGGADTQYFGPGTRLTVL.

The chain couples TRBV19 to TRBJ2-4; unclear D gene. The length of the CDR3 is 11 residues. Germline loops: CDR1 LNHDA, CDR2 SQIVND (reference sequence). Trimming stripped 3 bases from V and 8 bases from J, with 5 bases between. The CDR3 is CASSIAHIQYF. The CDR3 DNA is TGTGCCAGTAGTATTGCGCACATTCAGTACTTC. The entire variable domain, with the rest obtained from reference TRBV19 and TRBJ2-4, is as follows: DGGITQSPKYLFRKEGQNVTLSCEQNLNHDAMYWYRQDPGQGLRLIYYSQIVNDFQKGDIAEGYSVSREKKESFPLTVTSAQKNPTAFYLCASSIAHIQYFGAGTRLSVL.

This clonotype was detected ten times or more. The chain combines TRBV29-1 with TRBJ2-3; D gene unclear. Trimming took off 7 bases at V and 6 bases at J, with 14 bases between the two ends. Germline V lookup: CDR1 SQVTM, CDR2 ANQGSEA. CDR3 size: 12 residues. The CDR3 coding sequence is TGCAGCGCCGATATGGGCTCCGATACGCAGTATTTT. It encodes CSADMGSDTQYF.

This clonotype was counted many times. The chain carries TRBV7-2 and TRBJ2-1, with 8 positions matching TRBD2. The trim removed 3 bases at V and 3 bases at J, leaving 4 bases unmatched. The germline V gene encodes CDR1 SGHTA and CDR2 FQGNSA. The CDR3 has 15 amino acids. CDR3 residues: CASSFTSGDYNEQFF. CDR3 in DNA: TGTGCCAGCAGCTTCACTAGCGGAGACTACAATGAGCAGTTCTTC. The full variable domain, its missing parts supplied by reference TRBV7-2 and TRBJ2-1, is GAGVSQSPSNKVTEKGKDVELRCDPISGHTALYWYRQSLGQGLEFLIYFQGNSAPDKSGLPSDRFSAERTGGSVSTLTIQRTQQEDSAVYLCASSFTSGDYNEQFFGPGTRLTVL.

This clonotype is deemed medium-sized. The rearrangement uses TRBV7-6 and TRBJ2-7; TRBD2 matches at 8 bases. The CDR3 spans 15 residues. The junction had 4 bases not matched to a gene; V was cut back by 2 bases and J by 1 base. The V gene's germline CDR1 is SGHVS and CDR2 FNYEAQ. The CDR3 is CASSLRASGSYEQYF. The CDR3 coding sequence is TGTGCCAGCAGCTTAAGGGCTAGCGGGTCCTACGAGCAGTACTTC.

The sample holds a few counts of this clonotype. CDR3 DNA sequence: TGTGCCAGCAGCTGTGGCTACACCTTC. This gives the protein CASSCGYTF. The chain employs TRBV7-9 and TRBJ1-2; D is unclear. The CDR3 is made up of 9 amino acids. V shed 4 bases and J shed 7 bases, with 1 base lying between them. Looked up from germline, CDR1 is SEHNR and CDR2 is FQNEAQ (reference sequence).

This chain links TRBV6-6 with TRBJ1-1; no firm D call. The CDR3 has 11 amino acids. Germline-derived CDR1 and CDR2 are MNHNY and SVGAGI (reference sequence). V gave up 5 bases and J gave up 8 bases, with 9 bases separating them. CDR3 sequence (DNA): TGTGCCAGCAGTCCGGGCGGGGAAGCTTTCTTT. It specifies CASSPGGEAFF.

This clonotype was picked up many times. The chain combines TRBV2 with TRBJ2-7, with D possibly matching TRBD2 (6 bases). The V gene's germline CDR1 is SNHLY and CDR2 FYNNEI. This CDR3 has 12 residues. V lost 6 bases, J lost 6 bases, and 12 bases lay in between. Here the CDR3 DNA reads TGTGCCAGCAGGCGTAGGACTACCGAGCAGTACGTC. Encoded protein: CASRRRTTEQYV.

This clonotype has a handful of counts. The chain joins TRBV7-3 to TRBJ1-1; D is perhaps TRBD1 (5 bases). Trimming shortened V by 2 bases and J by 3 bases, and 7 bases separated the two germline ends. From germline, CDR1 is SGHTA and CDR2 FQGTGA. The CDR3 spans 13 residues. The CDR3 bases are TGTGCCAGCAGCTTACTGACAGACACTGAAGCTTTCTTT. Amino acids: CASSLLTDTEAFF. Full variable domain (rest looked up from reference TRBV7-3 and TRBJ1-1): GAGVSQTPSNKVTEKGKYVELRCDPISGHTALYWYRQSLGQGPEFLIYFQGTGAADDSGLPNDRFFAVRPEGSVSTLKIQRTERGDSAVYLCASSLLTDTEAFFGQGTRLTVV.

This clonotype occurred many times. The chain employs TRBV5-6 and TRBJ2-1, with 8 bases matching TRBD2. Germline V lookup: CDR1 SGHDT, CDR2 YYEEEE. Losses at the gene ends were 0 bases for V and 4 bases for J; bases not matched to a gene: 3. This CDR3 is 15 amino acids long. The CDR3 region is CASSLERGRYNEQFF. The CDR3 DNA is TGTGCCAGCAGCTTGGAGCGGGGGCGATACAATGAGCAGTTCTTC.

The rearrangement uses TRBV10-2 and TRBJ2-2, with a possible D match to TRBD2 (5 bases). In germline, CDR1 is WSHSY, CDR2 SAAADI. V lost 2 bases, J lost 5 bases, and 12 bases lay in between. The CDR3 sequence is 15 residues long. Here the CDR3 DNA reads TGCGCCAGCAGTGAGGGGAATTCGGGGACCGGGGAGCTGTTTTTT. Translation gives CASSEGNSGTGELFF.

The table lists this clonotype with a few counts. V usage is TRBV10-1 and J usage is TRBJ2-3; TRBD1 agrees at 7 bases. V shed 3 bases, J shed 6 bases, and the junction held 6 bases outside the gene matches. The CDR3 is 14 amino acids. CDR1 and CDR2 from the germline V gene are WNHNN and SYGVQD (reference sequence). The CDR3 here is CASSDQGESDTQYF. CDR3 nucleotides: TGCGCCAGCAGTGATCAGGGGGAGTCGGATACGCAGTATTTT.

This clonotype was observed at least ten times. The CDR3 region is CASSPPGGTPQHF. The CDR3 nucleotides read TGTGCCAGCAGTCCGCCTGGGGGCACGCCCCAGCATTTT. The chain couples TRBV12-3 or TRBV12-4 to TRBJ1-5; the D gene is possibly TRBD1 (6 bases). The CDR3 spans 13 residues. Between the trimmed V and J ends, which lost 5 bases and 9 bases, there was a span of 14 bases.

Judged by abundance, this clonotype is medium-sized. The chain uses TRBV3-1 and TRBJ2-1; 12 bases line up with TRBD2. V was pared by 10 bases and J by 9 bases, with 10 bases of the junction left unmatched. Germline V gene data show CDR1 as LGHDT and CDR2 as YNNKEL (reference sequence). The CDR3 runs 14 residues. The CDR3 sequence is CATSTSGRTGEQFF. The CDR3 nucleotides are TGTGCCACCTCGACTAGCGGGAGAACGGGTGAGCAGTTCTTC.

The chain joins TRBV28 to TRBJ1-5; D possibly corresponds to TRBD1 (5 bases). The CDR3 is 13 residues long. The V end was cut by 2 bases, the J end by 5 bases, with 7 bases between. The germline gives CDR1 MDHEN, CDR2 SYDVKM. DNA of the CDR3: TGTGCCAGCAGTTTAACAGGTTATCAGCCCCAGCATTTT. The encoded protein is CASSLTGYQPQHF.

This clonotype has a count of ten or more. This chain uses TRBV5-1 with TRBJ2-2; 12 bases fit TRBD1. CDR1 SGHRS and CDR2 YFSETQ come from the germline V gene. V shed 1 base and J 7 bases; nucleotides not matched to a gene: 5. The CDR3 runs to 16 residues. CDR3 region: CASSLLGQGAGGELFF. The CDR3 nucleotides are TGCGCCAGCAGCTTGCTGGGACAGGGGGCCGGCGGGGAGCTGTTTTTT.

The chain employs TRBV6-5 and TRBJ2-7; the match to TRBD2 covers 7 bases. Per germline, CDR1 MNHEY and CDR2 SVGAGI. With V trimmed by 7 bases and J by 5 bases, 11 bases remained unmatched. The CDR3 extends over 14 amino acids. The CDR3 DNA sequence: TGTGCCAGCACCCCCCCGGGACTACCCCACGAGCAGTACTTC. Translated, it gives CASTPPGLPHEQYF.

The sample holds a few counts of this clonotype. The chain combines TRBV7-6 with TRBJ2-5; TRBD1 matches at 10 bases. The germline gives CDR1 SGHVS, CDR2 FNYEAQ. CDR3 length: 13 residues. Germline trimming cut 5 bases from V and 7 bases from J; bases unmatched to any gene: 4. DNA of the CDR3: TGTGCCAGCAGCCCGACAGGGGGCCTGACCCAGTACTTC. This sequence encodes CASSPTGGLTQYF.

The V gene is TRBV3-1, the J gene TRBJ2-5; TRBD2 aligns across 10 bases. The junction had 8 bases not matched to a gene; V was cut back by 2 bases and J by 5 bases. This CDR3 region has 16 residues. Germline V gives CDR1 LGHDT, CDR2 YNNKEL (reference sequence). CDR3 loop: CASSQPLAGVGETQYF. As DNA, the CDR3 is TGTGCCAGCAGCCAACCTCTAGCGGGGGTGGGCGAGACCCAGTACTTC.

This sequence joins TRBV5-1 and TRBJ2-3; D not resolved. The V and J ends lost 4 bases and 4 bases respectively, with 10 bases between them. CDR3 length: 13 residues. Germline V CDR1 and CDR2: SGHRS, YFSETQ. CDR3 sequence (DNA): TGCGCCAGCAGCCCCGAAGTTGCAGATACGCAGTATTTT. This codes for CASSPEVADTQYF.

The rearrangement joins TRBV28 to TRBJ1-6, with 10 positions matching TRBD1. From germline, CDR1 is MDHEN and CDR2 SYDVKM. J gave up 7 bases and V 6 bases, and 9 bases lay outside the gene matches. This CDR3 has 16 residues. Written as DNA, the CDR3 is TGTGCCAGCAGCGCTTACGGGACAGGGGTAAATTCACCCCTCCACTTT. Translating it yields CASSAYGTGVNSPLHF. Full variable domain (missing parts from reference TRBV28 and TRBJ1-6): DVKVTQSSRYLVKRTGEKVFLECVQDMDHENMFWYRQDPGLGLRLIYFSYDVKMKEKGDIPEGYSVSREKKERFSLILESASTNQTSMYLCASSAYGTGVNSPLHFGNGTRLTVT.

The chain joins TRBV6-2 or TRBV6-3 to TRBJ1-2; 8 bases line up with TRBD1. The germline gives CDR1 MNHEY, CDR2 SVGEGT. The V segment lost 8 bases and the J segment 4 bases; nucleotides outside the gene matches: 9. The CDR3 has 14 residues. CDR3 sequence (DNA): TGTGCCAGCCGTGACAGGGGAAGATCCTATGGCTACACCTTC. It yields the protein CASRDRGRSYGYTF.

This clonotype has a handful of counts. The chain links TRBV20-1 to TRBJ1-2; D might be TRBD1 (6 bases). CDR3 length equals 14 residues. The germline gives CDR1 DFQATT, CDR2 SNEGSKA (reference sequence). V was shortened by 1 base and J by 5 bases, with 14 bases between the two germline ends. The CDR3 sequence: CSARAQGGGYGYTF. The CDR3 bases are TGCAGTGCTAGAGCCCAAGGGGGGGGTTATGGCTACACCTTC.